These 5 T cell receptor beta chains were all obtained from the same sample, sequenced in a study of blood T cell repertoires in COVID-19. The repertoire was sequenced with immunoSEQ multiplex PCR; TCRdb's copy has only in-frame clones and lacks some. This table has some 270,000 clones, 85% appearing once. Sequencing was performed on PBMCs or T cells enriched from blood (not recorded which). These receptors were collected from a woman aged 50 to 60 who had been exposed to COVID-19.

The table lists this clone with a count of one. The V and J genes are TRBV10-2 and TRBJ2-2; TRBD1 matches at 7 bases. V trimming: 4 bases; J trimming: 5 bases; junction bases outside the gene matches: 7. Germline loops: CDR1 WSHSY, CDR2 SAAADI. CDR3 length: 15 amino acids. CDR3 DNA: TGCGCCAGCAGTGTAGGGGACAGTACGACCGGGGAGCTGTTTTTT. Translating gives CASSVGDSTTGELFF.

This clone was counted once. In the same sample, other DNA sequences code for this CDR3. This chain links TRBV27 with TRBJ1-2; D perhaps matches TRBD1 (5 bases). The germline V gene encodes CDR1 MNHEY and CDR2 SMNVEV (reference sequence). The V and J ends lost 5 bases and 2 bases respectively, with 9 bases between them. The CDR3 consists of 13 residues. Here the CDR3 reads CASSLTANYGYTF. In nucleotides, the CDR3 is TGTGCCAGCAGTCTGACAGCAAACTATGGCTACACCTTC.

V and J are TRBV29-1 and TRBJ1-2; D may be TRBD1 (6 bases). Looked up from germline, CDR1 is SQVTM and CDR2 is ANQGSEA. The V gene lost 8 bases and the J gene lost 3 bases, with 13 bases spanning the gap. This CDR3 is built from 12 residues. The chain's CDR3 is CSFTTGYYGYTF. For the CDR3, the DNA is TGCAGCTTTACGACAGGCTACTATGGCTACACCTTC.

The J gene is TRBJ2-2, the V gene TRBV2; 10 bases line up with TRBD1. V was pared by 4 bases and J by 10 bases, with 6 bases of the junction left unmatched. Germline CDR1 and CDR2: SNHLY and FYNNEI. There are 14 residues in the CDR3. The CDR3 region is CASSGDRGRTELFF. In DNA form, the CDR3 reads TGTGCCAGCAGTGGCGACAGGGGGCGTACGGAGCTGTTTTTT.

In its sample, this clone was seen once. V usage is TRBV16 and J usage is TRBJ2-7; D may be TRBD2 (7 bases). This CDR3 is built from 15 residues. V was clipped by 3 bases and J by 3 bases, with 15 bases between them. From germline, CDR1 is KGHSY and CDR2 FQNENV. CDR3 in amino acids: CASSQSRGPYYEQYF. CDR3 DNA: TGTGCCAGCAGCCAGTCGCGGGGGCCCTACTACGAGCAGTACTTC.